This TCR beta chain was observed in a study of blood T cell repertoires in COVID-19. The overall study: COVID-19 samples, acute and convalescent, were from the United States, Italy and Spain. T cells, B-cell-depleted T cells, or PBMCs provided the cDNA or gDNA that served as material.

In the study's own analysis: It was from reference gene primer amplification that nucleated cell counts were estimated. Repertoires were generated with immunoSEQ multiplex PCR, while TCRdb's copy carries only in-frame clones and drops some. V and J calls and clone size come straight from that table; D and trimming were deduced from the DNA. The sample yields around 150,000 clones, roughly four fifths seen once. The CDR3 length is 15 residues. V shed 5 bases, J shed 6 bases, and the junction held 11 bases outside the gene matches. Germline loops: CDR1 MNHEY, CDR2 SVGAGI. The TCR was taken from a human donor in a cohort sampled during active COVID-19. The rearrangement joins TRBV6-5 to TRBJ2-7, with 9 bases matching TRBD1. The specimen was peripheral blood. CDR3 sequence (DNA): TGTGCCAGCAGTACCCAGGACAGGGGAGGGTCCGAGCAGTACTTC. It is translated as CASSTQDRGGSEQYF.